The 6 T cell receptor beta chains given below trace back to one sample, sequenced in a study of molecular identifiers for immune sequencing clone quantification. TCRdb called the PCR reads again in MiXCR, with one record for every CDR3 protein. Of around 480,000 distinct CDR3 sequences listed, around a fifth are singletons. Sequencing used naive CD8+ T cells from blood, with Jurkat cell RNA spiked in. This sample's subset: FACS-sorted CD8+CD4-CCR7+CD45RA+ naive T cells. The source is a human donor in good health. Some libraries in this study had Jurkat cell RNA spiked in.

This clonotype was counted ten times or more. The rearrangement links TRBV7-9 to TRBJ2-1; D is perhaps TRBD2 (6 bases). From germline, CDR1 is SEHNR and CDR2 FQNEAQ (reference sequence). V dropped 7 bases and J dropped 8 bases, with 21 bases sitting between them. This CDR3 has 15 residues. CDR3 protein: CASTIPAGGAHEQFF. Written as DNA, the CDR3 is TGTGCCAGCACCATCCCAGCGGGCGGGGCCCATGAGCAGTTCTTC.

The sample holds many counts of this clonotype. The chain is built from TRBV7-3 and TRBJ1-1, with D possibly TRBD1 on 5 matching bases. The CDR3 is 14 residues long. The V gene lost 1 base and the J gene lost 1 base, with 7 bases spanning the gap. Germline V gene sequence: CDR1 SGHTA, CDR2 FQGTGA. The CDR3 region is CASSLIGTNTEAFF. DNA of the CDR3: TGTGCCAGCAGCTTAATAGGGACGAACACTGAAGCTTTCTTT.

This clonotype was seen only a few times. This chain links TRBV12-3 or TRBV12-4 with TRBJ2-5, with no clear D. The CDR3 length is 14 residues. V lost 5 bases, J lost 1 base, and 11 bases lay in between. In DNA, the CDR3 is TGTGCCAGCAGTAAATACACGGGCCAAGAGACCCAGTACTTC. Its protein product is CASSKYTGQETQYF.

About this clonotype: A much larger clonotype is one base distant, so this may be a read error. The chain joins TRBV12-3 or TRBV12-4 to TRBJ2-7; tentatively, D is TRBD2 (6 bases). V dropped 6 bases and J dropped 4 bases, with 22 bases sitting between them. This CDR3 comprises 16 residues. The CDR3 loop is CASSTRGLPYWYEQYF. The DNA for the CDR3 is TGTGCCAGCAGCACGCGGGGACTCCCGTACTGGTACGAGCAGTACTTC.

The chain carries TRBV4-3 and TRBJ2-7; D assignment may be TRBD1 or TRBD2 (5 bases each). Trimming took off 0 bases at V and 1 base at J, with 13 bases between the two ends. The CDR3 runs 16 residues. Germline V gene data show CDR1 as LGHNA and CDR2 as YSLEER. The CDR3 is CASSQEEGPGSYEQYF. In DNA, the CDR3 is TGCGCCAGCAGCCAAGAAGAGGGGCCGGGGTCCTACGAGCAGTACTTC.

This clonotype was seen a single time. Relative to the germline gene, one junction end is altered; a read error may explain this. This chain connects TRBV7-9 to TRBJ1-5; TRBD1 might be the D (5 bases). This CDR3 comprises 15 residues. The V gene's germline CDR1 is SEHNR and CDR2 FQNEAQ (reference sequence). CDR3 residues: CASSSTGGRNQPQRF. CDR3 DNA sequence: TGTGCCAGCAGCTCGACGGGGGGTAGGAATCAGCCCCAGCGTTTT.